The rows below give T cell receptor beta chains drawn from one sample of a study of regulatory T cells in long-lasting Graves disease. Each CDR3 protein gets one entry after TCRdb re-called the multiplex PCR reads with MiXCR. In the table there are hundreds of thousands of distinct CDR3 sequences, about 17% of which are singletons. The data were also submitted as part of a second study, on T cells in Graves' hyperthyroidism and ophthalmopathy.

The source was peripheral blood mononuclear cells (PBMCs), collected at new diagnosis, from a patient treated with antithyroid drugs. The receptors shown here come from a woman between 25 and 40 years old with Graves disease. The CDR3 runs from the conserved cysteine through the conserved F or W. The D gene is left open where the match is weak. The listing skips clone size in some rows; elsewhere it reads once, few, many or a size class.

v_call: TRBV6-1
d_call: .
clone_size: many
j_call: TRBJ2-7
cdr3_aa: CASTRGSYEQYF
cdr3_nt: TGTGCCAGCACCCGGGGCTCCTACGAGCAGTACTTC

v_call: TRBV5-6
d_call: .
clone_size: once
j_call: TRBJ2-7
cdr3_aa: CASSLDGLAYYEQYF
cdr3_nt: TGCGCCAGCAGCTTGGACGGGTTGGCTTACTACGAGCAGTACTTC

v_call: TRBV9
d_call: TRBD2
clone_size: few
j_call: TRBJ2-2
cdr3_aa: CASSVGAGLAGGPPFF
cdr3_nt: TGTGCCAGCAGCGTAGGGGCGGGACTAGCGGGAGGCCCTCCGTTTTTT

v_call: TRBV12-3/TRBV12-4
d_call: .
clone_size: few
j_call: TRBJ1-3
cdr3_aa: CASSGGEGLGNTIYF
cdr3_nt: TGTGCCAGCAGCGGAGGCGAGGGTCTTGGAAACACCATATATTTT

v_call: TRBV20-1
d_call: .
clone_size: few
j_call: TRBJ1-1
cdr3_aa: CSARQANTEAFF
cdr3_nt: TGCAGTGCTAGACAGGCGAACACTGAAGCTTTCTTT

v_call: TRBV5-1
d_call: .
clone_size: many
j_call: TRBJ2-3
cdr3_aa: CASSEGGSPPTDTQYF
cdr3_nt: TGCGCCAGCAGCGAGGGGGGGTCCCCTCCCACAGATACGCAGTATTTT

v_call: TRBV18
d_call: .
clone_size: many
j_call: TRBJ1-1
cdr3_aa: CASSPGRDMNTEAFF
cdr3_nt: TGTGCCAGCTCACCAGGCCGGGACATGAACACTGAAGCTTTCTTT

v_call: TRBV27
d_call: TRBD2
clone_size: many
j_call: TRBJ2-3
cdr3_aa: CASSPRSGRAPDTQYF
cdr3_nt: TGTGCCAGCAGTCCTCGTAGCGGGAGGGCCCCAGATACGCAGTATTTT

v_call: TRBV10-3
d_call: TRBD1
clone_size: .
j_call: TRBJ2-3
cdr3_aa: CAILGQGRLDTQYF
cdr3_nt: TGTGCCATCCTAGGACAGGGGCGGCTTGATACGCAGTATTTT

v_call: TRBV2
d_call: TRBD1
clone_size: many
j_call: TRBJ2-2
cdr3_aa: CASSADRDTGELFF
cdr3_nt: TGTGCCAGCAGTGCGGACAGGGACACCGGGGAGCTGTTTTTT

v_call: TRBV2
d_call: TRBD1
clone_size: .
j_call: TRBJ1-1
cdr3_aa: CASSTRDRNTEAFF
cdr3_nt: TGTGCCAGCAGTACCCGGGACAGGAACACTGAAGCTTTCTTT

v_call: TRBV20-1
d_call: .
clone_size: many
j_call: TRBJ1-5
cdr3_aa: CSAEPGADYSNQPQHF
cdr3_nt: TGCAGTGCTGAACCTGGGGCAGATTATAGCAATCAGCCCCAGCATTTT

v_call: TRBV7-8
d_call: .
clone_size: many
j_call: TRBJ2-3
cdr3_aa: CASSLGWRDTDTQYF
cdr3_nt: TGTGCCAGCAGCTTAGGATGGCGAGACACAGATACGCAGTATTTT

v_call: TRBV7-9
d_call: TRBD1
clone_size: many
j_call: TRBJ1-2
cdr3_aa: CASSRGQGVLNYGYTF
cdr3_nt: TGTGCCAGCAGCCGCGGACAGGGAGTTCTTAACTATGGCTACACCTTC

v_call: TRBV7-2
d_call: .
clone_size: many
j_call: TRBJ1-2
cdr3_aa: CASSPEGRFYGYTF
cdr3_nt: TGTGCCAGCAGCCCCGAGGGGAGATTCTATGGCTACACCTTC

v_call: TRBV7-9
d_call: .
clone_size: many
j_call: TRBJ2-5
cdr3_aa: CASSFSRGLGETQYF
cdr3_nt: TGTGCCAGCAGCTTCTCCCGGGGGCTTGGCGAGACCCAGTACTTC

v_call: TRBV6-5
d_call: .
clone_size: many
j_call: TRBJ1-2
cdr3_aa: CASSYFIQDYGYTF
cdr3_nt: TGTGCCAGCAGTTACTTCATACAGGACTATGGCTACACCTTC

v_call: TRBV4-2
d_call: .
clone_size: many
j_call: TRBJ1-5
cdr3_aa: CASSQSGGGPQHF
cdr3_nt: TGTGCCAGCAGCCAATCCGGGGGGGGACCCCAGCATTTT

v_call: TRBV28
d_call: TRBD2
clone_size: once
j_call: TRBJ2-1
cdr3_aa: CASSPFAGTSGNNEQFF
cdr3_nt: TGTGCCAGCAGTCCCTTCGCCGGGACTAGCGGTAACAATGAGCAGTTCTTC

v_call: TRBV28
d_call: TRBD2
clone_size: few
j_call: TRBJ2-1
cdr3_aa: CASSQTRLAGVYNEQFF
cdr3_nt: TGTGCCAGCAGCCAAACTCGACTAGCGGGAGTCTACAATGAGCAGTTCTTC

v_call: TRBV11-2
d_call: TRBD2
clone_size: many
j_call: TRBJ2-3
cdr3_aa: CASRPRTSGRDDTQYF
cdr3_nt: TGTGCCAGCAGACCTCGGACTAGCGGGAGGGACGATACGCAGTATTTT

v_call: TRBV27
d_call: .
clone_size: few
j_call: TRBJ1-3
cdr3_aa: CASSLSISGNTIYF
cdr3_nt: TGTGCCAGCAGTTTATCAATCTCTGGAAACACCATATATTTT

v_call: TRBV7-8
d_call: .
clone_size: many
j_call: TRBJ1-4
cdr3_aa: CASSLRMWDEKLFF
cdr3_nt: TGTGCCAGCAGCTTACGGATGTGGGATGAAAAACTGTTTTTT

v_call: TRBV20-1
d_call: .
clone_size: many
j_call: TRBJ1-1
cdr3_aa: CSARTAGRTEAFF
cdr3_nt: TGCAGTGCTCGTACGGCAGGCCGGACTGAAGCTTTCTTT

v_call: TRBV6-2/TRBV6-3
d_call: TRBD2
clone_size: many
j_call: TRBJ2-1
cdr3_aa: CASSYPRAGLATGHEQFF
cdr3_nt: TGTGCCAGCAGTTACCCCAGGGCGGGACTAGCGACCGGTCATGAGCAGTTCTTC

v_call: TRBV29-1
d_call: .
clone_size: few
j_call: TRBJ2-5
cdr3_aa: CSVGLQLYQETQYF
cdr3_nt: TGCAGCGTTGGCCTACAGTTGTACCAAGAGACCCAGTACTTC

v_call: TRBV29-1
d_call: TRBD1
clone_size: many
j_call: TRBJ2-3
cdr3_aa: CSVIDRTGGMPDTQYF
cdr3_nt: TGCAGCGTGATCGACCGGACAGGGGGCATGCCAGATACGCAGTATTTT